Given below is one T cell receptor (beta chain) in context. The data originate from a study of CXCR3-negative and CXCR3-positive naive CD8 T cells. Those CD8+ T cells considered naive were CD45RO-CCR7+CD27+CD95-. The CDR3 loop spans 14 amino acids. Germline CDR1 and CDR2: MDHEN and SYDVKM. UMI-labeled TRB cDNA libraries were prepared by 5' RACE. TCRdb derives one entry per CDR3 protein from the 5' RACE reads, leaving out DNA. Its listing shows 50,000 to 60,000 distinct CDR3 sequences. This TCR was sampled from a human donor in good health. Some clones in this sample may be carry-over from other donors' samples. Specimen: naive CXCR3- CD8+ T cells from blood. The sample's subset: CD45RO-CCR7+CD27+CD95- naive CD8+ T cells lacking CXCR3 (TNR3-). The rearrangement links TRBV28 to TRBJ2-2. CDR3 loop: CASRPHSSSGELFF.